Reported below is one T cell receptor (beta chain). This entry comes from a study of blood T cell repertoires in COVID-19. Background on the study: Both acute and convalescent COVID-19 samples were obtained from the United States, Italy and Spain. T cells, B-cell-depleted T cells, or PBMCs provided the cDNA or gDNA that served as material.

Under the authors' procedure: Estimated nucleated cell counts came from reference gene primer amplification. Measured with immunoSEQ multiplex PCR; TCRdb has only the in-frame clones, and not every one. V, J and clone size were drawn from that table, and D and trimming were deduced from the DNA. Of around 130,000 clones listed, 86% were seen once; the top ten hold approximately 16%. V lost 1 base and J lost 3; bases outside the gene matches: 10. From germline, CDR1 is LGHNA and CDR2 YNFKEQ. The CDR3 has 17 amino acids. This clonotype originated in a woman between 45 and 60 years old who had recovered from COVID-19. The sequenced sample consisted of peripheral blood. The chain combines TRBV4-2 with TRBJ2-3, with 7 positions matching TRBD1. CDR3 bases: TGTGCCAGCAGCCAAGGGCCCGACAGGGCAAGGACAGATACGCAGTATTTT. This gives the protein CASSQGPDRARTDTQYF.